The 20 T cell receptor beta chains below were found in one sample sequenced in a study of blood T cells in healthy people across ages. Using a J-beta primer mix together with a sample-barcoded 5' primer, a second PCR was run for roughly 7 to 12 cycles. A single record per CDR3 protein comes from TCRdb applying MiXCR to the 5' RACE reads. Found here are about 930,000 distinct CDR3 sequences, almost 30% of them singletons; the top ten hold roughly 10%. These data also formed part of another study, on T cells of mothers and their children.

The sequencing sample was made of blood. These receptors all stem from a woman between 40 and 50 years old in good health.

The chain links TRBV28 to TRBJ2-2, with D possibly being TRBD1 (6 bases). In germline, CDR1 is MDHEN, CDR2 SYDVKM. Between the trimmed V and J ends, which lost 5 bases and 1 base, there was a span of 14 bases. This CDR3 region has 16 residues. CDR3 residues: CASSPLGALNTGELFF. The CDR3 DNA is TGTGCCAGCAGTCCCTTGGGGGCCTTGAACACCGGGGAGCTGTTTTTT.

This clonotype was recorded many times. The rearrangement links TRBV9 to TRBJ2-7, with D tentatively TRBD1 or TRBD2 (6 bases each). V shed 1 base and J shed 1 base, with 12 bases lying between them. This CDR3 is built from 15 residues. The germline CDR1 and CDR2 sequences are SGDLS and YYNGEE. The CDR3 DNA is TGTGCCAGCAGCGTAACGTCGGGGGCATCCTACGAGCAGTACTTC. Amino acid sequence: CASSVTSGASYEQYF.

This clonotype was detected only a few times. V and J are TRBV4-1 and TRBJ1-5; TRBD1 agrees at 7 bases. Germline assignment: CDR1 MGHRA and CDR2 YSYEKL. V was clipped by 0 bases and J by 7 bases; unmatched bases: 12. The CDR3 is made up of 17 amino acids. The CDR3 DNA follows: TGCGCCAGCAGCCAAGATGCGGCCAGGGGGGGAGGACAGCCCCAGCATTTT. This sequence encodes CASSQDAARGGGQPQHF.

This chain connects TRBV12-3 or TRBV12-4 to TRBJ1-4; 9 bases fit TRBD1. V was pared by 8 bases and J by 4 bases, with 2 bases of the junction left unmatched. The CDR3 length is 13 residues. The CDR3 protein is CASRQGGNEKLFF. In nucleotides, the CDR3 is TGTGCCAGCCGACAGGGGGGTAATGAAAAACTGTTTTTT.

This clonotype was found a few times. The gene calls are TRBV2 and TRBJ2-1, with a possible D match to TRBD1 (5 bases). The CDR3 length is 15 residues. CDR1 and CDR2 (germline): SNHLY, FYNNEI. V was shortened by 6 bases and J by 0 bases, with 12 bases between the two germline ends. The CDR3 sequence: CASRMGPSSYNEQFF. Written as DNA, the CDR3 is TGTGCCAGCAGGATGGGGCCAAGCTCCTACAATGAGCAGTTCTTC.

This clonotype was picked up a small number of times. The chain uses TRBV14 and TRBJ2-7, with D maybe TRBD1 (5 bases). This CDR3 is 16 amino acids long. Trimming removed 0 bases from V and 3 bases from J, with 15 bases in between. Looked up from germline, CDR1 is SGHDN and CDR2 is FVKESK. The DNA for the CDR3 is TGTGCCAGCAGCCAAGATGCTCGGGCAGGGTTCTACGAGCAGTACTTC. It yields the protein CASSQDARAGFYEQYF.

The V gene is TRBV7-2, the J gene TRBJ1-2; D gene uncertain. Germline V gene lookup returns CDR1 SGHTA and CDR2 FQGNSA. The CDR3 covers 12 residues. V lost 5 bases to trimming and J lost 8 bases, with 12 bases between them. The CDR3 DNA reads as TGTGCCAGCAGCGCCGGGCCAGTCGGCTACACCTTC. Translation gives CASSAGPVGYTF.

This clonotype was recorded a few times. The chain has TRBV24-1 and TRBJ2-1; 8 bases align to TRBD2. The CDR3 runs 16 residues. The germline gives CDR1 KGHDR, CDR2 SFDVKD. V lost 5 bases to trimming and J lost 8 bases; unmatched junction nucleotides: 13. In DNA, the CDR3 is TGTGCCACCAGTGGTGCTAGCGGGTACCTACTCCATGAGCAGTTCTTC. This translates into CATSGASGYLLHEQFF.

Of note for this clonotype: A much larger clone differs by one base, so this may be a read error. The genes are TRBV4-2 and TRBJ2-1; D may be TRBD1 or TRBD2 (5 bases each). Looked up from germline, CDR1 is LGHNA and CDR2 is YNFKEQ. CDR3 size: 14 residues. The CDR3 region has the DNA TGTGCCAGCAGCCAGGGGGTAATAGACAATAAGCAGTTCTTC. This sequence encodes CASSQGVIDNKQFF.

V and J are TRBV4-1 and TRBJ2-1; TRBD2 matches 13 bases. V was clipped by 3 bases and J by 2 bases; unmatched bases: 7. Per germline, CDR1 MGHRA and CDR2 YSYEKL. There are 18 residues in the CDR3. Written as DNA, the CDR3 is TGCGCCAGCAGCCAGGGGACTAGCGGGGCGGCGGCCTACAATGAGCAGTTCTTC. Protein sequence: CASSQGTSGAAAYNEQFF.

Note on this clonotype: A clone one base away is much larger, so this may be a read error. The J gene is TRBJ2-1, the V gene TRBV7-2; 7 positions match TRBD2. After removal of 5 bases from V and 4 bases from J, the junction contained 5 bases not matched to a gene. The CDR3 has 14 residues. CDR1 is SGHTA, CDR2 FQGNSA, per germline. The CDR3 is CASSRTRGYNEQFF. For the CDR3, the DNA is TGTGCCAGCAGCCGGACTAGAGGGTACAATGAGCAGTTCTTC. Based on the CDR3 plus reference TRBV7-2 and TRBJ2-1, the full variable domain is GAGVSQSPSNKVTEKGKDVELRCDPISGHTALYWYRQSLGQGLEFLIYFQGNSAPDKSGLPSDRFSAERTGGSVSTLTIQRTQQEDSAVYLCASSRTRGYNEQFFGPGTRLTVL.

This clonotype has just a few counts. The chain joins TRBV2 to TRBJ2-3; 13 nucleotides match TRBD2. J lost 0 bases, V lost 8 bases, and 2 bases had no gene match. CDR3 length: 15 amino acids. Per the germline V gene, CDR1 is SNHLY and CDR2 is FYNNEI. The CDR3 bases are TGTGCCAGCGGACTAGCGGGGGTTAGCACAGATACGCAGTATTTT. Encoded protein: CASGLAGVSTDTQYF.

This clonotype was recorded a few times. The chain carries TRBV4-1 and TRBJ2-3, with no clear D. Germline V gene lookup returns CDR1 MGHRA and CDR2 YSYEKL. V was trimmed by 2 bases and J by 6 bases, leaving 12 bases between them. The length of the CDR3 is 14 residues. CDR3 amino acids: CASSQIIVVDTQYF. The CDR3 DNA reads as TGCGCCAGCAGCCAAATTATTGTTGTTGATACGCAGTATTTT.

There are many counts of this clonotype. This chain links TRBV5-1 with TRBJ2-3; 8 bases fit TRBD2. Germline V gives CDR1 SGHRS, CDR2 YFSETQ. After removal of 0 bases from V and 4 bases from J, the junction contained 10 bases not matched to a gene. This CDR3 comprises 17 residues. The CDR3 loop is CASSLAPAGGVADTQYF. The CDR3 DNA is TGCGCCAGCAGCTTGGCCCCTGCGGGGGGCGTCGCAGATACGCAGTATTTT.

The rearrangement joins TRBV10-3 to TRBJ1-1; TRBD1 is a possible D gene (5 bases). The CDR3 is 17 residues long. From germline, CDR1 is ENHRY and CDR2 SYGVKD. Trimming pared 3 bases from V and 1 base from J, leaving 18 bases between. The CDR3 bases are TGTGCCATCAGTGACCCCCGAGGGGTCGACGGGAACACTGAAGCTTTCTTT. Amino acids: CAISDPRGVDGNTEAFF.

This rearrangement joins TRBV5-1 to TRBJ1-1; D is undetermined. The germline V and J ends were trimmed by 6 bases and 1 base, with 10 bases remaining between them. Germline lookup yields CDR1 SGHRS and CDR2 YFSETQ. The CDR3 runs to 13 residues. The CDR3 DNA sequence: TGCGCCAGCAACACGGACGGGAACACTGAAGCTTTCTTT. Its protein product is CASNTDGNTEAFF.

This clonotype was seen many times. The rearrangement links TRBV12-5 to TRBJ2-3; D may be TRBD1 or TRBD2 (5 bases each). V was cut by 2 bases and J by 2 bases, with 14 bases left in between. The CDR3 runs to 16 residues. Per the germline V gene, CDR1 is LGHNT and CDR2 is FRNRAP. DNA of the CDR3: TGTGCTAGTGGTTTGTTCTCGGGACCTTTCACAGATACGCAGTATTTT. Translated: CASGLFSGPFTDTQYF.

This clonotype came up once. Given a much more abundant clone one base away, this may be a read error. The chain combines TRBV29-1 with TRBJ2-7, with 11 positions matching TRBD1. The J call could be wrong; TRBJ2-5 is a better fit for the DNA end. The CDR3 has 15 amino acids. Germline V gene lookup returns CDR1 SQVTM and CDR2 ANQGSEA. CDR3 sequence: CSVEDRDRGAKTQYF. CDR3 DNA sequence: TGCAGCGTTGAAGACCGGGACAGGGGGGCGAAGACCCAGTACTTC.

This chain links TRBV20-1 with TRBJ2-4; D is undetermined. V dropped 2 bases and J dropped 0 bases, with 8 bases sitting between them. Germline V gene data show CDR1 as DFQATT and CDR2 as SNEGSKA (reference sequence). The CDR3 is 14 amino acids. This CDR3 is CSARLALAKNIQYF. The CDR3, as DNA: TGCAGTGCTAGATTGGCCCTAGCCAAAAACATTCAGTACTTC.

The sample holds many counts of this clonotype. The V call is TRBV6-1, the J call TRBJ2-7; 7 bases agree with TRBD2. There are 12 residues in the CDR3. Trimming at V came to 4 bases and at J to 4 bases, leaving 1 base not matched to a gene. CDR1 and CDR2 (germline): MNHNS, SASEGT. The CDR3 nucleotides read TGTGCCAGCAGTGGACTAGCTTACGAGCAGTACTTC. Its protein is CASSGLAYEQYF.